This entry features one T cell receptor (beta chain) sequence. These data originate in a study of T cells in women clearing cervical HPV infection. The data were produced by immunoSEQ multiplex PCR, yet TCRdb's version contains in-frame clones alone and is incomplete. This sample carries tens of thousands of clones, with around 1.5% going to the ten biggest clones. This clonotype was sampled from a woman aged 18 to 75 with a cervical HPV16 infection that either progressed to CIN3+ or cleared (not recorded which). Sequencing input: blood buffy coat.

CDR3 bases read: TGTGCCAGCAGTGTGGGGACATCTGGAAACACC. It encodes CASSVGTSGNT. From start to end, the CDR3 is CASSVGTSGNTIYF. The chain employs TRBV2 and TRBJ1-3; D is perhaps TRBD1 (6 bases). The read stops 3 residues short of the end of the CDR3; the missing end is completed from the germline J gene. The CDR3 sequence is 14 residues long. V dropped 4 bases and J dropped 1 base, with 8 bases sitting between them. Germline V gives CDR1 SNHLY, CDR2 FYNNEI.